This TCR beta chain was sequenced for a study of glioma-infiltrating T cells. Whole-study results and caveats: CDR3 overlap between tissue and blood was very small. Gliomas, especially low-grade, showed above-expected tissue-blood divergence; non-neoplastic patients showed below.

TCR alpha and beta CDR3 regions were amplified from RNA using iRepertoire nested multiplex PCR. MiXCR was run by TCRdb on the multiplex PCR reads, yielding one entry per CDR3 protein. The sample includes under 200,000 distinct CDR3 sequences, about 40% of them seen just once. A word on this clonotype: Its antigen remains unknown. A much larger clonotype is one base distant, so this may be a read error.

V was pared by 3 bases and J by 13 bases, with 8 bases of the junction left unmatched. Germline V gene lookup returns CDR1 SNHLY and CDR2 FYNNEI. The CDR3 is made up of 14 amino acids. This TCR was sampled from a human donor with low-grade glioma or glioblastoma, undergoing nonglioma brain surgery, or in good health (not recorded which). Source material: glioma tissue, nonneoplastic brain tissue, or PBMCs (not recorded which). The chain uses TRBV2 and TRBJ2-3; 12 nucleotides line up with TRBD2. CDR3 coding DNA: TGTGCCAGCAGTGAGACCTGGACTAGCGGGGCGAAGTATTTT. Its translation is CASSETWTSGAKYF.